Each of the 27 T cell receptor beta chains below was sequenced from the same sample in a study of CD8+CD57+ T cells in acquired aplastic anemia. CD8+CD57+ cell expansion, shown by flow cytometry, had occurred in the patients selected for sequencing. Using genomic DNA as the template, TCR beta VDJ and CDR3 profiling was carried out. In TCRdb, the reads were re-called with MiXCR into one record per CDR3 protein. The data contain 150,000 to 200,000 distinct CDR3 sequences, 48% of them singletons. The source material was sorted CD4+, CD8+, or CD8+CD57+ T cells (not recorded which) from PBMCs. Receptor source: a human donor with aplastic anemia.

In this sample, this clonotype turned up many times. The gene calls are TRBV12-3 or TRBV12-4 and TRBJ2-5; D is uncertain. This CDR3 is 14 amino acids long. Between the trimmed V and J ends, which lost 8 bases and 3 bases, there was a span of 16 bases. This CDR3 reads CASLPGVEEETQYF. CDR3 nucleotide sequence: TGTGCCAGCCTCCCCGGAGTCGAGGAAGAGACCCAGTACTTC.

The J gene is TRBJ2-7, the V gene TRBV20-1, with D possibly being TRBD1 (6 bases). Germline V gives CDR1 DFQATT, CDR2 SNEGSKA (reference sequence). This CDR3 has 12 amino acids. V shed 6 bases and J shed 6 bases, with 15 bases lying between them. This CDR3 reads CSAPPRGGEQYF. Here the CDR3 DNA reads TGCAGTGCACCCCCTCGAGGGGGCGAGCAGTACTTC.

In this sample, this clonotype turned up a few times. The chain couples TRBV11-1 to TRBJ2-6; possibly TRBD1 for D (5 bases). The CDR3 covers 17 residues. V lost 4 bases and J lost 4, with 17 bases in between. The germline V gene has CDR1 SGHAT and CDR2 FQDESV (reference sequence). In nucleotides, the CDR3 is TGTGCCAGCAGCTCACGCTTTTGGGGCTCCGGGGCCAACGTCCTGACTTTC. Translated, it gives CASSSRFWGSGANVLTF.

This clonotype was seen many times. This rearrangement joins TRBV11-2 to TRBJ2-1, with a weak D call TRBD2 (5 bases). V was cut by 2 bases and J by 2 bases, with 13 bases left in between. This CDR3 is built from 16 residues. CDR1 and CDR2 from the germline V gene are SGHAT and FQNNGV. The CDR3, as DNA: TGTGCCAGCAGCTTATTTATAGCGCCTACCTACAATGAGCAGTTCTTC. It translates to CASSLFIAPTYNEQFF.

The CDR3 sequence is CASQSMGTPYNEQFF. DNA for the CDR3: TGTGCCAGCCAGTCCATGGGGACTCCCTACAATGAGCAGTTCTTC. The V and J genes are TRBV6-1 and TRBJ2-1, with a weak D call TRBD2 (6 bases). From germline, CDR1 is MNHNS and CDR2 SASEGT. The CDR3 consists of 15 residues. Deletions cut 8 bases from V and 2 bases from J, with 16 bases between.

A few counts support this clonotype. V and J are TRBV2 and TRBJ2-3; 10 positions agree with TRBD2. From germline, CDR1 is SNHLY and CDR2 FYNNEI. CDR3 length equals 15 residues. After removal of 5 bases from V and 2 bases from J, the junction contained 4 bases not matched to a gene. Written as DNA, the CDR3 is TGTGCCAGCAGTCCGCTAGCGGGAGCCACAGATACGCAGTATTTT. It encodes CASSPLAGATDTQYF.

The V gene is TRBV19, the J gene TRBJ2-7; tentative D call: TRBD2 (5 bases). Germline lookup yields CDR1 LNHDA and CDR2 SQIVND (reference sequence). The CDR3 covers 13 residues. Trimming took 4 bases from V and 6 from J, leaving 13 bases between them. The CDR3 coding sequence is TGTGCCAGTAGTACCGGACTGATCGGCGAGCAGTACTTC. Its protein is CASSTGLIGEQYF.

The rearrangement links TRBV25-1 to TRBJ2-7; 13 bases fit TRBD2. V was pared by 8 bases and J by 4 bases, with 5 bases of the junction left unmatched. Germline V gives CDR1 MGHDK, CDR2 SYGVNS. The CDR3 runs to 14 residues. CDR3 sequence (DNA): TGTGCCAGCGTTCGGACTAGCGGGGGTTACGAGCAGTACTTC. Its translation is CASVRTSGGYEQYF.

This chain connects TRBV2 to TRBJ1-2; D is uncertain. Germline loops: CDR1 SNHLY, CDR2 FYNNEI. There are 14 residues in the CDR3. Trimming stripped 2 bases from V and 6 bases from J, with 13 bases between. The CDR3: CASSESVTSNGYTF. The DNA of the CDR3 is TGTGCCAGCAGTGAATCTGTGACATCCAATGGCTACACCTTC.

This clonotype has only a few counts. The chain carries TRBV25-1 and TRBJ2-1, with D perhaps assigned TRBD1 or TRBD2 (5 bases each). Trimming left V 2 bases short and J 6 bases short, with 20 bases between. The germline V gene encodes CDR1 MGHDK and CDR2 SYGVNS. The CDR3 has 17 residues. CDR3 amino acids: CASSETDREGPSNEQFF. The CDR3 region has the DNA TGTGCCAGCAGTGAAACTGATCGTGAGGGGCCTTCCAATGAGCAGTTCTTC.

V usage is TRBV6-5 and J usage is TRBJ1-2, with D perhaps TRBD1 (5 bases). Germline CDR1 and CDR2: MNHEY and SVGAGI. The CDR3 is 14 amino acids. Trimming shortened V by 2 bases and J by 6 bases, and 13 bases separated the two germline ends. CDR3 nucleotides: TGTGCCAGCAGTTACACCCACAGGACCAATGGCTACACCTTC. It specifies CASSYTHRTNGYTF.

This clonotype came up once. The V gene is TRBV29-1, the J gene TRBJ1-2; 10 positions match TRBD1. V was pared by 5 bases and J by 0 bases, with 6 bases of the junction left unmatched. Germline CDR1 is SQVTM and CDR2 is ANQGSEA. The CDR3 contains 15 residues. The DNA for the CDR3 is TGCAGCGTTCTAGGGGACAGGGGAACTAACTATGGCTACACCTTC. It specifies CSVLGDRGTNYGYTF.

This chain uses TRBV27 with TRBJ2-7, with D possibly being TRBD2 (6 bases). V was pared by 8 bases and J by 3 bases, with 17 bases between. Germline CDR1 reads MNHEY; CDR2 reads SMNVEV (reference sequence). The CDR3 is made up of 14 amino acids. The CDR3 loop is CASWRRDFNYEQYF. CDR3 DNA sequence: TGTGCCAGCTGGCGCCGGGACTTTAACTACGAGCAGTACTTC.

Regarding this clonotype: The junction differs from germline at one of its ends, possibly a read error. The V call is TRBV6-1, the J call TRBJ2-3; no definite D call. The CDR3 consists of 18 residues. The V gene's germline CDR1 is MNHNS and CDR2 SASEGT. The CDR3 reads CASSEATSFMTLTDTQYF. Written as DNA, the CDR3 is TGTGCCAGCAGTGAAGCGACGAGTTTCATGACACTCACAGATACGCAATATTTT.

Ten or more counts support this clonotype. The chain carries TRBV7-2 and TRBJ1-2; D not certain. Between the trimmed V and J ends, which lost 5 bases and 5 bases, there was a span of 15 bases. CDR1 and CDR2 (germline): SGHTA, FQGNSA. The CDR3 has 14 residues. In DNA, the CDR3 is TGTGCCAGCAGCCCATCAGAAGCTTGGTATGGCTACACCTTC. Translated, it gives CASSPSEAWYGYTF.

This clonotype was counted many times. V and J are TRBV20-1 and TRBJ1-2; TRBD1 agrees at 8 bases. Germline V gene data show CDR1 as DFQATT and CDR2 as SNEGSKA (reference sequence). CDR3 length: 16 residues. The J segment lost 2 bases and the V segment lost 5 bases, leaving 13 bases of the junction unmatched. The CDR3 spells CSAGQQDRAFNYGYTF. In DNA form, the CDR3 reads TGCAGTGCTGGCCAACAGGACAGGGCGTTCAACTATGGCTACACCTTC.

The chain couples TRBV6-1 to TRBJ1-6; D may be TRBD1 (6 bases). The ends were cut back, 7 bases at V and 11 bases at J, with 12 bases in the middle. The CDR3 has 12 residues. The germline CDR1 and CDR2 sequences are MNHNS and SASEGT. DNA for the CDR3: TGTGCCAGCACAACGGGGGCTCCACCCCTCCACTTT. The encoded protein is CASTTGAPPLHF.

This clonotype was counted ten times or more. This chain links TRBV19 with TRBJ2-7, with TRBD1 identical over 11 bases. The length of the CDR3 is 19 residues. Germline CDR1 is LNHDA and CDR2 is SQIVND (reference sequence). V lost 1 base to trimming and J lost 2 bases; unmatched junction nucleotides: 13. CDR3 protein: CASSIVLDVRDRGTYEQYF. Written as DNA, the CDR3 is TGTGCCAGTAGTATAGTATTAGACGTGAGGGACAGGGGGACCTACGAGCAGTACTTC.

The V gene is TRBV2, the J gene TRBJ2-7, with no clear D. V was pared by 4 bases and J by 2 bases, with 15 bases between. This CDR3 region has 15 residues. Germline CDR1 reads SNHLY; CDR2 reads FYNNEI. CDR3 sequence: CASSGRSFSAYEQYF. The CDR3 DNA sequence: TGTGCCAGCAGTGGGAGATCCTTCAGCGCCTACGAGCAGTACTTC.

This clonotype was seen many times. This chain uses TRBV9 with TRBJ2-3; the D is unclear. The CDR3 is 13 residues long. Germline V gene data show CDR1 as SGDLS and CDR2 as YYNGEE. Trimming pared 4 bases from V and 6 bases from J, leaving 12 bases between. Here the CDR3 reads CASSPPQLDTQYF. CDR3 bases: TGTGCCAGCAGCCCGCCACAGCTGGATACGCAGTATTTT.

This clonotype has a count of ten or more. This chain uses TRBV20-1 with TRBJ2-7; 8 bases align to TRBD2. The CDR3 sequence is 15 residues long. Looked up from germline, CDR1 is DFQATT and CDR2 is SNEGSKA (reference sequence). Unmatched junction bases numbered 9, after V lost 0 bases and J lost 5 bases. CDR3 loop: CSARDRLAGLHEQYF. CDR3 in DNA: TGCAGTGCTAGAGATAGGCTAGCGGGCCTACACGAGCAGTACTTC.

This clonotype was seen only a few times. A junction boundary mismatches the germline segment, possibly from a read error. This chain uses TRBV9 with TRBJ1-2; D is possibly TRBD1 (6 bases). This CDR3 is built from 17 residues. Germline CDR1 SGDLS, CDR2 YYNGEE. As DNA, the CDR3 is TGTGCCGGCAGCGTCGGCTCCTCTACAGGGATACTCTATGGCTACACCTTC. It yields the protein CAGSVGSSTGILYGYTF.

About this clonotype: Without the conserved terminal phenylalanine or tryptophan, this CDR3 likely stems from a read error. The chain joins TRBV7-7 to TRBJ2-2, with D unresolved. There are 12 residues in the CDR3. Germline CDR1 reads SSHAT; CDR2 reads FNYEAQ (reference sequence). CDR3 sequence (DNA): TGTGCTAGCAGCTTAGTGTCCGGGGAGCTGTTTTCT. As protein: CASSLVSGELFS.

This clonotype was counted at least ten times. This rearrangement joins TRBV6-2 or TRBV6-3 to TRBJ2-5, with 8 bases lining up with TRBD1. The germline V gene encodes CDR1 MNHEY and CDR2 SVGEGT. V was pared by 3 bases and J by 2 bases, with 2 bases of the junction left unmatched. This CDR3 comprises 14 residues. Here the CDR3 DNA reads TGTGCCAGCAGTTATACAGGGGGGCAAGAGACCCAGTACTTC. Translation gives CASSYTGGQETQYF.

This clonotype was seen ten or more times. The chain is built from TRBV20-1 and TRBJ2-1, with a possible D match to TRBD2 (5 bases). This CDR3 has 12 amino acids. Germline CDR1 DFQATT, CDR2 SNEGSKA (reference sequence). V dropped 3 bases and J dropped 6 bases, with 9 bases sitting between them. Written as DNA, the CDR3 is TGCAGTGCTAGCTTGACTATCAATGAGCAGTTCTTC. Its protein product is CSASLTINEQFF.

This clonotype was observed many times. CDR3: CASSLVGENSPLHF. The CDR3 nucleotides are TGTGCCAGCAGCTTGGTAGGGGAAAATTCACCCCTCCACTTT. The chain uses TRBV5-5 and TRBJ1-6, with TRBD1 as a possible D gene (5 bases). The CDR3 sequence is 14 residues long. Per the germline V gene, CDR1 is SGHKS and CDR2 is YYEKEE (reference sequence). V lost 0 bases, J lost 7 bases, and 8 bases lay in between.

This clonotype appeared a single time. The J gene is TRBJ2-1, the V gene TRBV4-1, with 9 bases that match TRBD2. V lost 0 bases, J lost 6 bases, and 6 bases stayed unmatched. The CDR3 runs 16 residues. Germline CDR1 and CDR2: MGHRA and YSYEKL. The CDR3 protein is CASSQDWASGTNEQFF. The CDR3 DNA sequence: TGCGCCAGCAGCCAAGACTGGGCTAGCGGGACCAATGAGCAGTTCTTC.